Below are 9 T cell receptor beta chains sequenced from a single sample in a study of blood T cell repertoires in COVID-19. Produced via immunoSEQ multiplex PCR; TCRdb's table is partial and in-frame only. The table lists approximately 150,000 clones, 84% of them singletons, with more than 1.3% in the top ten. The sample comprised peripheral blood. Every receptor here comes from a man aged 55 to 70 with acute or convalescent COVID-19.

The chain employs TRBV14 and TRBJ1-6, with D unclear. Germline V gene lookup returns CDR1 SGHDN and CDR2 FVKESK. The CDR3 spans 14 residues. Trimming stripped 3 bases from V and 10 bases from J, with 13 bases between. DNA for the CDR3: TGTGCCAGCAGCCATGTGGGCGCTGGATCACCCCTCCACTTT. It codes for CASSHVGAGSPLHF. Combining the CDR3 with reference TRBV14 and TRBJ1-6 gives the whole variable domain EAGVTQFPSHSVIEKGQTVTLRCDPISGHDNLYWYRRVMGKEIKFLLHFVKESKQDESGMPNNRFLAERTGGTYSTLKVQPAELEDSGVYFCASSHVGAGSPLHFGNGTRLTVT.

The chain links TRBV6-5 to TRBJ2-5, with no clear D. V lost 7 bases to trimming and J lost 5 bases, with 8 bases between them. CDR1 MNHEY and CDR2 SVGAGI come from the germline V gene. This CDR3 contains 11 residues. CDR3 in DNA: TGTGCCAGCACTTCCGGGGAGACCCAGTACTTC. Translated, it gives CASTSGETQYF.

V is TRBV6-1 and J is TRBJ1-2; TRBD1 might be the D (6 bases). Trimming shortened V by 1 base and J by 4 bases, and 10 bases separated the two germline ends. CDR1 and CDR2 (germline): MNHNS, SASEGT. The length of the CDR3 is 14 residues. Here the CDR3 DNA reads TGTGCCAGCAGTGAAGGTGGCAGGGGCTATGGCTACACCTTC. It is translated as CASSEGGRGYGYTF.

The gene calls are TRBV18 and TRBJ1-1; D possibly corresponds to TRBD1 (5 bases). V lost 5 bases, J lost 2 bases, and 9 bases lay in between. Germline CDR1 is KGHSH and CDR2 is LQKENI. CDR3 length: 13 residues. The CDR3 nucleotides are TGTGCCAGCTCAAGACAGTCTAACACTGAAGCTTTCTTT. Translated: CASSRQSNTEAFF.

The CDR3 coding sequence is TGCGCCAGCAGCCCGGGACTAGTAGGTGAGCAGTACTTC. Its translation is CASSPGLVGEQYF. The chain carries TRBV5-1 and TRBJ2-7; 8 nucleotides match TRBD2. The CDR3 is 13 amino acids. From germline, CDR1 is SGHRS and CDR2 YFSETQ. Trimming removed 4 bases from V and 7 bases from J; junction bases left unmatched: 7.

The chain joins TRBV6-1 to TRBJ1-2; 8 bases align to TRBD1. This CDR3 has 14 amino acids. The germline CDR1 and CDR2 sequences are MNHNS and SASEGT. Trimming at V came to 1 base and at J to 3 bases, leaving 1 base not matched to a gene. CDR3 region: CASSEVQGDYGYTF. CDR3 nucleotides: TGTGCCAGCAGTGAAGTACAGGGGGACTATGGCTACACCTTC.

The rearrangement links TRBV7-2 to TRBJ2-2; 9 nucleotides match TRBD2. The CDR3 is 15 residues long. Germline values: CDR1 SGHTA, CDR2 FQGNSA. V was clipped by 2 bases and J by 7 bases; unmatched bases: 5. DNA of the CDR3: TGTGCCAGCAGCTTACGCGGGGGGGTTAACGGGGAGCTGTTTTTT. It specifies CASSLRGGVNGELFF.

As to this clone: Relative to the germline gene, one junction end is altered; a read error may explain this. This chain links TRBV7-7 with TRBJ1-4; TRBD1 matches at 8 bases. This CDR3 has 15 amino acids. CDR1 and CDR2 (germline): SSHAT, FNYEAQ (reference sequence). CDR3 amino acids: CASSFSGTGDTERPF. CDR3 nucleotides: TGTGCCAGCAGCTTCAGCGGGACAGGAGACACCGAACGGCCTTTT.

The chain carries TRBV11-2 and TRBJ2-5, with D possibly matching TRBD1 (6 bases). The V end was cut by 1 base, the J end by 2 bases, with 8 bases between. CDR1 is SGHAT, CDR2 FQNNGV, per germline. The length of the CDR3 is 14 residues. The CDR3 region has the DNA TGTGCCAGCAGCTTAGGACAGGCACAAGAGACCCAGTACTTC. As protein: CASSLGQAQETQYF.